This entry is about one T cell receptor (beta chain). This CDR3 spans 14 amino acids. The V and J ends lost 5 bases and 6 bases respectively, with 14 bases between them. These data come from a study of T-cell reconstitution after alpha-beta-depleted transplantation in children. Unique molecular identifiers were used in preparing the TCRbeta library. TCRdb reprocessed the PCR reads via MiXCR and lists one record per CDR3 protein. The table shows approximately 490,000 distinct CDR3 sequences, with around 12% occurring only once. This chain joins TRBV12-3 or TRBV12-4 and TRBJ2-4; tentative D call: TRBD2 (5 bases). Specimen: PBMCs from the stem cell graft donor, collected from the stem cell graft. The sequence was obtained from a human donor who donated a stem cell graft to a child with combined immunodeficiency. The CDR3 reads CASSREGWGNIQYF. CDR3 coding DNA: TGTGCCAGCAGTCGTGAGGGATGGGGAAACATTCAGTACTTC.